A selection of T cell receptor beta chains follows, all from one sample in a study of cytomegalovirus exposure and HLA in healthy donors. Sequencing used immunoSEQ multiplex PCR; TCRdb keeps in-frame clones, though not all of them. The sample includes some 150,000 clones, around four fifths of them seen just once. Sequences were obtained from PBMCs. These receptors all stem from a woman aged 50 to 65 in good health and CMV-seronegative. Each CDR3 is given with its conserved first and last residue. D genes are given only for firm matches. Not every row has a clone size; where given, it reads once, few, many or a size class.

TRBD2	TRBJ2-7	-	TRBV7-3	CASSRGLAGLYEQYF	TGTGCCAGCAGCCGAGGACTAGCGGGGCTCTACGAGCAGTACTTC
-	TRBJ2-2	-	TRBV29-1	CSVENRDTGELFF	TGCAGCGTTGAGAACAGGGACACCGGGGAGCTGTTTTTT
-	TRBJ1-4	-	TRBV5-1	CASSFITSEGEKLFF	TGCGCCAGCAGCTTTATTACGAGCGAAGGTGAAAAACTGTTTTTT
-	TRBJ2-5	-	TRBV7-2	CASRYFPNQETQYF	TGTGCCAGCAGATACTTCCCCAACCAAGAGACCCAGTACTTC
TRBD2	TRBJ2-3	-	TRBV7-9	CASSLGTSTATLTQYF	TGTGCCAGCAGCTTAGGGACTAGCACCGCGACCCTTACGCAGTATTTT
-	TRBJ2-2	-	TRBV2	CASTRIRDTGELFF	TGTGCCAGCACTCGAATCAGGGACACCGGGGAGCTGTTTTTT
TRBD1	TRBJ2-1	-	TRBV5-4	CASSLAKTGGNEQFF	TGTGCCAGCAGCTTGGCCAAGACAGGGGGAAATGAGCAGTTCTTC
TRBD1	TRBJ1-1	-	TRBV10-3	CAISVYRGKDTEAFF	TGTGCCATCAGTGTGTACAGGGGTAAGGACACTGAAGCTTTCTTT
-	TRBJ2-1	-	TRBV5-4	CASSLAPRSSYNKQFF	TGTGCCAGCAGCTTGGCACCGCGGAGCTCCTACAATAAGCAGTTCTTC
TRBD2	TRBJ2-5	-	TRBV5-4	CASSLGTSGQETQYF	TGTGCCAGCAGCTTGGGGACTAGCGGTCAAGAGACCCAGTACTTC
TRBD1	TRBJ2-7	-	TRBV6-6	CASRQGSTYEQYF	TGTGCCAGCAGACAGGGGAGCACCTACGAGCAGTACTTC
-	TRBJ1-1	-	TRBV28	CASSIPVIGNRGAFF	TGTGCCAGCAGCATACCGGTGATTGGGAATCGGGGAGCTTTCTTT
TRBD1	TRBJ2-3	once	TRBV13	CASGQGQTTDTQYF	TGTGCCAGCGGCCAGGGACAGACCACAGATACGCAGTATTTT
TRBD1	TRBJ2-1	-	TRBV11-1	CASSLADRGVDEQFF	TGTGCCAGCAGCTTAGCGGACAGGGGTGTCGATGAGCAGTTCTTC
-	TRBJ2-7	-	TRBV7-2	CASSLVVPGYEQYF	TGTGCCAGCAGCTTAGTAGTTCCGGGCTACGAGCAGTACTTC
-	TRBJ2-3	-	TRBV19	CASSTSSAKVTDTQYF	TGTGCCAGTAGTACCTCTAGCGCTAAAGTCACAGATACGCAGTATTTT
TRBD1	TRBJ2-5	-	TRBV7-2	CASSSSGTGLETQYF	TGTGCCAGCAGCTCGTCCGGGACAGGGTTGGAGACCCAGTACTTC
TRBD2	TRBJ2-1	few	TRBV4-2	CASSQNPGLAGDNEQFF	TGTGCCAGCAGTCAGAACCCGGGACTAGCGGGAGACAATGAGCAGTTCTTC
TRBD1	TRBJ1-5	-	TRBV4-1	CASSERDRGYGNQPQHF	TGCGCCAGCAGCGAACGGGACAGGGGGTACGGCAATCAGCCCCAGCATTTT
-	TRBJ2-7	-	TRBV5-6	CASSQPSHARVGEQYF	TGTGCCAGCAGTCAACCATCTCACGCTCGGGTGGGCGAGCAGTACTTC
-	TRBJ1-1	-	TRBV7-9	CASSPRGRGNTEAFF	TGTGCCAGCAGCCCTAGAGGACGGGGGAACACTGAAGCTTTCTTT
TRBD1	TRBJ1-5	-	TRBV28	CASSSGTDSNQPQHF	TGTGCCAGCAGTTCCGGGACAGATAGCAATCAGCCCCAGCATTTT
-	TRBJ2-5	-	TRBV7-2	CASSLGGEPQETQYF	TGTGCCAGCAGCTTAGGCGGGGAGCCCCAAGAGACCCAGTACTTC
-	TRBJ1-4	-	TRBV7-9	CASSRQANEKLFF	TGTGCCAGCAGCCGGCAGGCGAATGAAAAACTGTTTTTT
TRBD1	TRBJ1-1	-	TRBV7-9	CASSFSGTGMNTEAFF	TGTGCCAGCAGCTTTTCCGGGACAGGGATGAACACTGAAGCTTTCTTT
-	TRBJ1-2	-	TRBV15	CATSRDAGNYGYTF	TGTGCCACCAGCAGAGATGCAGGGAACTATGGCTACACCTTC
TRBD1	TRBJ2-5	-	TRBV18	CASSPGTGTQETQYF	TGTGCCAGCTCCCCGGGGACAGGGACACAAGAGACCCAGTACTTC
TRBD1	TRBJ1-6	-	TRBV5-1	CASSLGQGGNSPLHF	TGCGCCAGCAGCTTGGGACAGGGCGGCAATTCACCCCTCCACTTT
TRBD1	TRBJ1-5	-	TRBV30	CAWTGGINQPQHF	TGTGCCTGGACAGGGGGGATCAATCAGCCCCAGCATTTT
-	TRBJ1-6	-	TRBV19	CASRKRQTETSPLHF	TGTGCCAGTAGGAAAAGACAGACGGAAACTTCACCCCTCCACTTT
TRBD1	TRBJ2-5	-	TRBV7-3	CASSSSGTGASTQYF	TGTGCCAGCAGCTCGTCCGGGACAGGGGCCTCGACTCAGTACTTC
TRBD1	TRBJ1-2	-	TRBV19	CASSPGQGPVGYTF	TGTGCCAGTAGTCCGGGACAGGGTCCCGTAGGCTACACCTTC
TRBD1	TRBJ1-1	-	TRBV19	CASSSRTGGHTEAFF	TGTGCCAGTAGTTCCAGGACAGGGGGACACACTGAAGCTTTCTTT
-	TRBJ1-2	-	TRBV30	CAWSGPYGYTF	TGTGCCTGGAGTGGGCCCTATGGCTACACCTTC
TRBD2	TRBJ2-7	-	TRBV5-5	CASSPRTSGNYEQYF	TGTGCCAGCAGCCCAAGGACTAGCGGCAACTACGAGCAGTACTTC
TRBD1	TRBJ2-7	-	TRBV2	CASSEIGSGTGNEQYF	TGTGCCAGCAGTGAAATCGGTTCGGGGACAGGCAACGAGCAGTACTTC
TRBD1	TRBJ1-5	-	TRBV28	CASSTWDRGDLNNQPQHF	TGTGCCAGCAGTACCTGGGACAGAGGGGATCTGAACAATCAGCCCCAGCATTTT
-	TRBJ2-3	-	TRBV12-5	CASGAHTDTQYF	TGTGCTAGTGGGGCTCACACAGATACGCAGTATTTT
TRBD1	TRBJ1-3	-	TRBV2	CATRQGSAGNTIYF	TGTGCCACCCGACAGGGATCGGCCGGAAACACCATATATTTT
-	TRBJ1-2	-	TRBV6-5	CASTGGSNYGYTF	TGTGCCAGCACGGGTGGGTCTAACTATGGCTACACCTTC
TRBD2	TRBJ2-1	-	TRBV6-5	CASSFSPRGAQEEQFF	TGTGCCAGCAGTTTCTCCCCGCGGGGGGCCCAAGAGGAGCAGTTCTTC
-	TRBJ1-6	-	TRBV10-3	CAISEQYNSPLHF	TGTGCCATCAGTGAACAGTATAATTCACCCCTCCACTTT
-	TRBJ1-2	-	TRBV29-1	CSVRGTVANYGYTF	TGCAGCGTTCGGGGGACGGTAGCTAACTATGGCTACACCTTC
-	TRBJ1-3	-	TRBV6-5	CASSTGLGNTIYF	TGTGCCAGCAGTACAGGGTTAGGAAACACCATATATTTT
TRBD2	TRBJ2-5	-	TRBV5-1	CASSLAYLERGEETQYF	TGCGCCAGCAGCTTGGCCTATCTTGAGCGGGGGGAAGAGACCCAGTACTTC
-	TRBJ1-2	-	TRBV19	CAAFGLNRDRISYGYTF	TGTGCCGCATTCGGGTTGAACAGGGATCGGATTAGCTATGGCTACACCTTC
-	TRBJ1-1	-	TRBV5-8	CASSPLGQLAAEAFF	TGTGCCAGCAGCCCCCTAGGACAGTTGGCAGCTGAAGCTTTCTTT
TRBD2	TRBJ2-5	-	TRBV27	CASSSTGGRKETQYF	TGTGCCAGCAGTTCGACGGGGGGGAGGAAAGAGACCCAGTACTTC
-	TRBJ1-5	-	TRBV27	CASKQGGNQPQHF	TGTGCCAGCAAACAGGGAGGCAATCAGCCCCAGCATTTT
-	TRBJ2-2	-	TRBV9	CASSVGTGVKGGELFF	TGTGCCAGCAGCGTGGGGACTGGGGTGAAGGGCGGGGAGCTGTTTTTT
-	TRBJ1-6	-	TRBV30	CAWSSVGETNNSPLHF	TGTGCCTGGAGTAGCGTAGGGGAAACAAATAATTCACCCCTCCACTTT
TRBD1	TRBJ1-2	-	TRBV11-2	CASRSPGTDYGYTF	TGTGCCAGCAGGAGCCCCGGGACAGACTATGGCTACACCTTC
TRBD1	TRBJ2-6	few	TRBV9	CASSRTGGGSGANVLTF	TGTGCCAGCAGCCGGACAGGGGGCGGCTCTGGGGCCAACGTCCTGACTTTC
-	TRBJ2-7	-	TRBV28	CASRSTAEAYEQYF	TGTGCCAGCAGGAGTACAGCGGAAGCCTACGAGCAGTACTTC